This TCR beta chain originates from a study of control samples from healthy donors and cancer patients. The protocol was immunoSEQ multiplex PCR, while the TCRdb copy is restricted to in-frame clones and leaves out a portion. The sample has 100,000 or so clones, around 89% seen once. Details on this clone: This specimen includes other DNA sequences encoding the same CDR3.

The CDR3 sequence is 17 residues long. The junction had 11 bases not matched to a gene; V was cut back by 6 bases and J by 2 bases. The germline V gene encodes CDR1 MRHNA and CDR2 SNTAGT. The sequence was obtained from a man between 25 and 39 years old in good health. The V call is TRBV6-4, the J call TRBJ2-3; TRBD1 matches 10 bases. The sequencing input was blood. CDR3 bases: TGTGCCAGCAGCCTCAGGACCGGGACAGGGGCCACAGATACGCAGTATTTT. It yields the protein CASSLRTGTGATDTQYF.